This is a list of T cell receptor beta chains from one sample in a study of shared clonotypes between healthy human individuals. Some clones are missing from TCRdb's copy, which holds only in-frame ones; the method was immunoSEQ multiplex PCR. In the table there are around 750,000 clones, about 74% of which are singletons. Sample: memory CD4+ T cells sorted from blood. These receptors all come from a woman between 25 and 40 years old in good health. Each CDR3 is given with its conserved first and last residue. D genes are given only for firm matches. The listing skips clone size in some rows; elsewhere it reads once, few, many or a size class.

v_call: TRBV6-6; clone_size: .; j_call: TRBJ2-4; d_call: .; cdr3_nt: TGTGCCAGCAGTTTGGGCGGGACCAAAAACATTCAGTACTTC; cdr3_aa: CASSLGGTKNIQYF
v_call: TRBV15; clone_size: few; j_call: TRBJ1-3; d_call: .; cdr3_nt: TGTGCCACCAGCAGTCCAGGGGCGGCTGGAAACACCATATATTTT; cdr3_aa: CATSSPGAAGNTIYF
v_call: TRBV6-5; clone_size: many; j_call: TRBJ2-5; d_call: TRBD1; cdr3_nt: TGTGCCAGCAGCAAAAACAGGGGGGAAGGAGAGACCCAGTACTTC; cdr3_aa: CASSKNRGEGETQYF
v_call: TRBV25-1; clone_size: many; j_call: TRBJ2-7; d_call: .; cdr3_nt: TGTGCCAGCAGTGAATACTGGTCCCAGGGGAAGCTCTACGAGCAGTACTTC; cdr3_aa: CASSEYWSQGKLYEQYF
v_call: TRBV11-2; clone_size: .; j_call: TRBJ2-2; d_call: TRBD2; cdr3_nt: TGTGCCAGCAGCTTAGAAGGAGGCTCGGGACTAAACACCGGGGAGCTGTTTTTT; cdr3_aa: CASSLEGGSGLNTGELFF
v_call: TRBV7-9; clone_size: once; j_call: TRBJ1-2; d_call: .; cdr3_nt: TGTGCCAGCAGCTTAGTTCTCGACTATGGCTACACCTTC; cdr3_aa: CASSLVLDYGYTF
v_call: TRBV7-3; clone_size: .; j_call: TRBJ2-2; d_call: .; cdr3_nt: TGTGCCAGCAGCTTAGGGGTCGGGGAGCTGTTTTTT; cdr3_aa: CASSLGVGELFF
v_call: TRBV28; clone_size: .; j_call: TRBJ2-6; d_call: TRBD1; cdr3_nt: TGTGCCAGCAGTAGACAGGGCTCTGGGGCCAACGTCCTGACTTTC; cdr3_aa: CASSRQGSGANVLTF
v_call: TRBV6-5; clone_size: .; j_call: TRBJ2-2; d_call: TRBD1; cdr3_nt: TGTGCCAGCAGTCTTCAGGGGGCGAGCGGGGAGCTGTTTTTT; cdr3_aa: CASSLQGASGELFF
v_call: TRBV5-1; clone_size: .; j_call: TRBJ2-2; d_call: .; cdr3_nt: TGCGCCAGCAGCGGAACAGGGTCCGGTGCTACCGGGGAGCTGTTTTTT; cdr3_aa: CASSGTGSGATGELFF
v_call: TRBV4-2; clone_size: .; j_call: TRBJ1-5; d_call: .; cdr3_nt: TGTGCCAGCAGCCAAACCCCCCGGACGTCATCCCATCAGCCCCAGCATTTT; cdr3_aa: CASSQTPRTSSHQPQHF
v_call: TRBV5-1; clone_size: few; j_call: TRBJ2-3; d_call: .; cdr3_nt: TGCGCCAGCGTGGCGGGGCAAAACACAGATACGCAGTATTTT; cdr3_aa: CASVAGQNTDTQYF
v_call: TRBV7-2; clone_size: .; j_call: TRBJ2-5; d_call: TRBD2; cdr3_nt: TGTGCCAGCAGTTCCGGACTAGCGGGAGCTGAGACCCAGTACTTC; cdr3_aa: CASSSGLAGAETQYF
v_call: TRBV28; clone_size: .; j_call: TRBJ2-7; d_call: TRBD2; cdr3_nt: TGTGCCAGCAGAGCGGGACTGATCTACGAGCAGTACTTC; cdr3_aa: CASRAGLIYEQYF
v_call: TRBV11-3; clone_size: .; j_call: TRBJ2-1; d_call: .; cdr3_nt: TGTGCCAGCAGCTTAGGACTGGTCAATGAGCAGTTCTTC; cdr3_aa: CASSLGLVNEQFF
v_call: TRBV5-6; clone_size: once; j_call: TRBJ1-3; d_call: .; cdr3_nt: TGTGCCAGCAGCTTACAGGCTTCTGGAAACACCATATATTTT; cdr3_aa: CASSLQASGNTIYF
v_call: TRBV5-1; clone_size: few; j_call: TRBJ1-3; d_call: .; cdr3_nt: TGCGCCAGCAGCTTGCAGGGAAGCCATGGAAACACCATATATTTT; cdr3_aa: CASSLQGSHGNTIYF